These 17 T cell receptor beta chains were all obtained from the same sample, sequenced in a study of T cell changes during pregnancy in multiple sclerosis. Produced via immunoSEQ multiplex PCR; TCRdb's table is partial and in-frame only. This table has about 100,000 clones, 85% to 95% appearing once. Sample: peripheral blood, taken in the third trimester of pregnancy. Source of these receptors: a female donor in good health, enrolled as a control in a pregnancy study.

The chain carries TRBV2 and TRBJ1-1, with a tentative D call TRBD1 (6 bases). Trimming removed 5 bases from V and 1 base from J, with 8 bases in between. Germline lookup yields CDR1 SNHLY and CDR2 FYNNEI. This CDR3 comprises 13 residues. DNA of the CDR3: TGTGCCAGCAGTCAGGGGCGGAACACTGAAGCTTTCTTT. It translates to CASSQGRNTEAFF. Using reference TRBV2 and TRBJ1-1 for the parts outside the CDR3, the full variable domain is EPEVTQTPSHQVTQMGQEVILRCVPISNHLYFYWYRQILGQKVEFLVSFYNNEISEKSEIFDDQFSVERPDGSNFTLKIRSTKLEDSAMYFCASSQGRNTEAFFGQGTRLTVV.

V usage is TRBV11-2 and J usage is TRBJ2-1; the D is unclear. Deletions cut 5 bases from V and 0 bases from J, with 14 bases between. There are 16 residues in the CDR3. Looked up from germline, CDR1 is SGHAT and CDR2 is FQNNGV. This chain's CDR3 is CASSHEALSSYNEQFF. The CDR3, as DNA: TGTGCCAGCAGCCATGAAGCGTTAAGCTCCTACAATGAGCAGTTCTTC. The full variable domain, completed using reference TRBV11-2 and TRBJ2-1, is EAGVAQSPRYKIIEKRQSVAFWCNPISGHATLYWYQQILGQGPKLLIQFQNNGVVDDSQLPKDRFSAERLKGVDSTLKIQPAKLEDSAVYLCASSHEALSSYNEQFFGPGTRLTVL.

J is TRBJ2-3 and V is TRBV2, with 9 bases aligning to TRBD2. This CDR3 is 15 amino acids long. Germline-derived CDR1 and CDR2 are SNHLY and FYNNEI. V shed 3 bases, J shed 4 bases, and the junction held 5 bases outside the gene matches. The CDR3 DNA reads as TGTGCCAGCAGTGACGCGGGGGGGCCGGCAGATACGCAGTATTTT. Its translation is CASSDAGGPADTQYF.

This clone was detected only a few times. The DNA for the CDR3 is TGTGCCAGTAGTATGAGGGGGATTGTGGGCTACACCTTC. Its translation is CASSMRGIVGYTF. The rearrangement joins TRBV19 to TRBJ1-2; D is possibly TRBD1 (6 bases). CDR1 and CDR2 from the germline V gene are LNHDA and SQIVND (reference sequence). The V end was cut by 3 bases, the J end by 8 bases, with 13 bases between. The CDR3 sequence is 13 residues long.

CDR3 bases: TGCGCCAGCAGCTTGGGCAGGGATCTTGACTATGGCTACACCTTC. It is translated as CASSLGRDLDYGYTF. J is TRBJ1-2 and V is TRBV5-1; a possible D gene is TRBD1 (5 bases). This CDR3 has 15 residues. Per the germline V gene, CDR1 is SGHRS and CDR2 is YFSETQ. V was cut by 0 bases and J by 3 bases, with 12 bases left in between.

V and J are TRBV5-1 and TRBJ2-2; 14 bases line up with TRBD2. The V segment lost 6 bases and the J segment 4 bases; nucleotides outside the gene matches: 5. The CDR3 is 16 residues long. The germline gives CDR1 SGHRS, CDR2 YFSETQ. This chain's CDR3 is CASTTSGGALTGELFF. The CDR3, as DNA: TGCGCCAGCACGACTAGCGGGGGGGCGCTCACCGGGGAGCTGTTTTTT.

This chain connects TRBV19 to TRBJ2-1; 9 bases fit TRBD1. Germline V lookup: CDR1 LNHDA, CDR2 SQIVND (reference sequence). J gave up 1 base and V 10 bases, and 8 bases lay outside the gene matches. The length of the CDR3 is 15 residues. The CDR3 spells CATQTGTGSYNEQFF. In nucleotides, the CDR3 is TGTGCCACTCAAACCGGGACAGGGTCCTACAATGAGCAGTTCTTC.

The chain is built from TRBV5-1 and TRBJ1-3; D call uncertain. The length of the CDR3 is 16 residues. Germline CDR1 and CDR2: SGHRS and YFSETQ. Trimming shortened V by 0 bases and J by 4 bases, and 14 bases separated the two germline ends. This CDR3 reads CASSLDPGLGGNTIYF. In DNA, the CDR3 is TGCGCCAGCAGCTTGGATCCGGGTCTCGGCGGAAACACCATATATTTT.

This chain connects TRBV5-1 to TRBJ2-6; D not certain. This CDR3 is 13 amino acids long. With 6 bases removed from V and 2 bases from J, the gap between germline ends came to 6 bases. Germline CDR1 SGHRS, CDR2 YFSETQ. The CDR3 reads CASTVTGANVLTF. In DNA, the CDR3 is TGCGCCAGCACAGTCACTGGGGCCAACGTCCTGACTTTC.

The chain uses TRBV6-1 and TRBJ2-3; 8 bases match TRBD1. The CDR3 loop spans 18 amino acids. Germline lookup yields CDR1 MNHNS and CDR2 SASEGT. V dropped 1 base and J dropped 1; count of bases not matched to a gene: 10. The CDR3 DNA is TGTGCCAGCAGTGAAGAGATGGAGTTGACAGGGGGCACAGATACGCAGTATTTT. It translates to CASSEEMELTGGTDTQYF.

This clone has a single count. This rearrangement joins TRBV19 to TRBJ1-5; 8 positions agree with TRBD1. Germline V CDR1 and CDR2: LNHDA, SQIVND (reference sequence). CDR3 length: 17 residues. The V gene end was trimmed by 4 bases and the J gene end by 2 bases; junction bases not matched to a gene: 10. The CDR3 coding sequence is TGTGCCAGTAGTACCCGCCAGGGGGCCAGTGGCAATCAGCCCCAGCATTTT. It specifies CASSTRQGASGNQPQHF.

The V and J genes are TRBV4-2 and TRBJ1-2; TRBD1 matches at 10 bases. The CDR3 is made up of 17 amino acids. Germline-derived CDR1 and CDR2 are LGHNA and YNFKEQ. The J segment lost 7 bases and the V segment lost 4 bases, leaving 15 bases of the junction unmatched. The DNA for the CDR3 is TGTGCCAGCAGCCTAGAACGAGGGACAGGGGTCTTGGGTGGCTACACCTTC. As protein: CASSLERGTGVLGGYTF.

The chain recombines TRBV9 with TRBJ1-6; D is unclear. Germline V gene lookup returns CDR1 SGDLS and CDR2 YYNGEE. Trimming removed 4 bases at V and 8 bases at J, with 13 bases between. This CDR3 is built from 14 residues. The CDR3 protein is CASSPSELYSPLHF. CDR3 DNA sequence: TGTGCCAGCAGCCCGTCGGAGTTATATTCACCCCTCCACTTT.

The CDR3 loop reads CASSVRSGEQFF. CDR3 DNA: TGTGCCAGCAGCGTTCGTTCGGGTGAGCAGTTCTTC. The V gene is TRBV9, the J gene TRBJ2-1; D gene ambiguous. Germline CDR1 is SGDLS and CDR2 is YYNGEE. The CDR3 is 12 residues long. V dropped 2 bases and J dropped 9 bases, with 9 bases sitting between them. Full variable domain (remainder filled in from reference TRBV9 and TRBJ2-1): DSGVTQTPKHLITATGQRVTLRCSPRSGDLSVYWYQQSLDQGLQFLIQYYNGEERAKGNILERFSAQQFPDLHSELNLSSLELGDSALYFCASSVRSGEQFFGPGTRLTVL.

The count of this clone is one. The V gene is TRBV27, the J gene TRBJ1-4; 8 bases align to TRBD1. Germline trimming cut 2 bases from V and 6 bases from J; bases unmatched to any gene: 20. This CDR3 has 20 amino acids. CDR1 and CDR2 from the germline V gene are MNHEY and SMNVEV (reference sequence). CDR3 in amino acids: CASSLDGVGTGGVAHEKLFF. The CDR3 DNA reads as TGTGCCAGCAGTTTAGATGGTGTGGGGACAGGTGGGGTTGCCCATGAAAAACTGTTTTTT.

The rearrangement uses TRBV9 and TRBJ1-2, with TRBD1 matching over 10 bases. The CDR3 is made up of 15 amino acids. J lost 4 bases, V lost 4 bases, and 7 bases had no gene match. Germline V gene lookup returns CDR1 SGDLS and CDR2 YYNGEE. This chain's CDR3 is CASSPQDRGPYGYTF. The CDR3 DNA reads TGTGCCAGCAGCCCCCAAGACAGGGGGCCCTATGGCTACACCTTC.

The chain recombines TRBV7-8 with TRBJ2-4; tentatively, D is TRBD2 (6 bases). Per germline, CDR1 SGHVS and CDR2 FQNEAQ. Trimming stripped 5 bases from V and 2 bases from J, with 25 bases between. The CDR3 loop spans 19 amino acids. CDR3 region: CASSQYHNLGLGPKNIQYF. The CDR3 DNA reads TGTGCCAGCAGCCAATATCATAATTTGGGACTTGGTCCCAAAAACATTCAGTACTTC.